This passage covers 2 T cell receptor beta chains from one sample sequenced in a study of blood T cell repertoires in COVID-19. The protocol was immunoSEQ multiplex PCR, while the TCRdb copy is restricted to in-frame clones and leaves out a portion. The table lists more than 85,000 clones, approximately 82% of them singletons. Sequenced sample: peripheral blood. The receptor source for this set is a man between 70 and 80 years old with acute or convalescent COVID-19.

CDR3 residues: CASSPDRVVAFF. CDR3 DNA sequence: TGCGCCAGCAGCCCCGACAGGGTCGTGGCTTTCTTT. The V and J genes are TRBV5-1 and TRBJ1-1; 7 bases are shared with TRBD1. The CDR3 is made up of 12 amino acids. Germline CDR1 reads SGHRS; CDR2 reads YFSETQ. The ends lost 4 bases at V and 11 bases at J; junction bases unmatched: 8.

The CDR3 sequence is CAWSLTLGIYGYTF. The DNA for the CDR3 is TGTGCCTGGAGTCTTACCCTCGGTATCTATGGCTACACCTTC. This rearrangement joins TRBV30 to TRBJ1-2; unclear D gene. Germline V lookup: CDR1 GTSNPN, CDR2 SVGIG (reference sequence). V gave up 2 bases and J gave up 4 bases, with 14 bases separating them. The CDR3 sequence is 14 residues long. Variable domain in full (rest from reference TRBV30 and TRBJ1-2): SQTIHQWPATLVQPVGSPLSLECTVEGTSNPNLYWYRQAAGRGLQLLFYSVGIGQISSEVPQNLSASRPQDRQFILSSKKLLLSDSGFYLCAWSLTLGIYGYTFGSGTRLTVV.